These T cell receptor beta chains were read from a single sample in a study of blood T cell repertoires in COVID-19. Produced via immunoSEQ multiplex PCR; TCRdb's table is partial and in-frame only. This table has some 60,000 clones, 65% to 85% appearing once. What was sequenced was peripheral blood. The source of these receptors is a man in his 60s with acute or convalescent COVID-19. The conserved cysteine and the conserved F or W are not part of the CDR3 here. The D gene is left open where the match is weak. Clone size is given for some rows only: seen once, a few or many times, or a class if the clone is expanded.

d_gene,j_gene,abundance,v_gene,CDR3aa
TRBD2,TRBJ2-3,NA,TRBV28,ASSPGGAKADTQY
TRBD1,TRBJ2-3,once,TRBV10-3,AIGARGTDTQY
TRBD1,TRBJ1-6,NA,TRBV6-5,ASSSPGQGNSPLH
TRBD1,TRBJ1-4,once,TRBV7-9,ASSPGQPNEKLF
TRBD2,TRBJ2-5,NA,TRBV9,ASSVGRTSGQQETQY
NA,TRBJ1-3,NA,TRBV9,ASSVAGDTIY
NA,TRBJ1-5,once,TRBV6-6,ASSYGQGYQPQH
NA,TRBJ2-3,NA,TRBV5-5,ASSVLTDTQY
TRBD2,TRBJ2-1,NA,TRBV12-5,ASGPSGGNNEQF
TRBD2,TRBJ2-7,NA,TRBV6-2/TRBV6-3,ASSPRGAGSYEQY
NA,TRBJ2-3,NA,TRBV28,ASSPQGNLPDTQY
NA,TRBJ1-3,NA,TRBV12-3/TRBV12-4,ASSFNTIY
TRBD1,TRBJ2-1,NA,TRBV11-1,ASSLDRGDEQF
NA,TRBJ1-2,NA,TRBV3-1/TRBV3-2,ASSHRRQDYGYT
TRBD1,TRBJ2-2,NA,TRBV7-3,ASSSGQGRELF
NA,TRBJ2-2,NA,TRBV10-1,ASSGLGSGGELF
NA,TRBJ2-1,NA,TRBV5-4,ASRRFSGGDSEQF
TRBD2,TRBJ2-2,NA,TRBV6-6,ASRDMTSGQTGELF
TRBD1,TRBJ2-7,NA,TRBV5-1,ASSRQGGDAPYEQY
TRBD2,TRBJ2-1,NA,TRBV5-1,ASSSGGIAYNEQF
TRBD1,TRBJ2-1,NA,TRBV7-9,ASSDRGLAYNEQF
NA,TRBJ1-1,NA,TRBV10-3,AIKNRGNAEAF